Following are 14 T cell receptor beta chains from one sample sequenced in a study of spatial heterogeneity in lung cancer. One entry per CDR3 protein results from TCRdb running MiXCR on the 5' RACE reads. The table lists 10,000 to 12,000 distinct CDR3 sequences, about 8.6% of them singletons, with 20% to 30% in the top ten. The sample's time point: sample taken at primary tumor resection. Unsorted tumor, nontumor lung tissue or cryopreserved PBMC supplied the whole RNA. The material sequenced was PBMCs, taken at surgery. The receptor source for this set is a male donor with early-stage non-small cell lung cancer.

In its sample, this clonotype was seen many times. V gene TRBV23-1 combines with J gene TRBJ2-2, with 7 positions matching TRBD1. TRBV23-1 is an ORF, and what it does is uncertain. CDR3 length: 17 amino acids. Germline trimming cut 7 bases from V and 0 bases from J; bases unmatched to any gene: 11. The CDR3: CASNTTAGGPNTGELFF. The CDR3 region has the DNA TGCGCCAGCAACACAACGGCAGGGGGTCCGAACACCGGGGAGCTGTTTTTT.

In this sample, this clonotype is medium-sized. V and J are TRBV10-3 and TRBJ2-3, with 9 bases that match TRBD1. With 6 bases clipped from V and 6 bases from J, the junction kept 7 bases outside the gene matches. CDR1 is ENHRY and CDR2 is SYGVKD in the germline V gene. This CDR3 contains 14 residues. This CDR3 reads CAIRSLGTGDTQYF. CDR3 nucleotides: TGTGCCATCAGATCCTTAGGGACAGGGGATACGCAGTATTTT.

There are many counts of this clonotype. V and J are TRBV12-3 or TRBV12-4 and TRBJ1-5; 7 bases are shared with TRBD1. This CDR3 spans 15 amino acids. V gave up 6 bases and J gave up 4 bases; unmatched junction bases: 9. The CDR3 bases are TGTGCCAGCAGCCGGGACAGTGGGGCTAATCAGCCCCAGCATTTT. Protein: CASSRDSGANQPQHF.

This clonotype was seen repeatedly, ten times or more. The chain couples TRBV30 to TRBJ2-7, with 9 nucleotides matching TRBD1. Trimming removed 4 bases from V and 6 bases from J; junction bases left unmatched: 10. This CDR3 spans 14 amino acids. Germline loops: CDR1 GTSNPN, CDR2 SVGIG (reference sequence). The CDR3 reads CAWTLLTGGGEQYF. The CDR3, as DNA: TGTGCCTGGACCCTTTTGACAGGGGGTGGCGAGCAGTACTTC.

This clonotype was counted ten times or more. The chain uses TRBV29-1 and TRBJ1-5; possibly TRBD1 for D (6 bases). Germline V gene data show CDR1 as SQVTM and CDR2 as ANQGSEA. The CDR3 covers 12 residues. V shed 6 bases and J shed 5 bases, with 11 bases lying between them. CDR3 amino acids: CSVGTSDQPQHF. Written as DNA, the CDR3 is TGCAGCGTGGGGACATCTGATCAGCCCCAGCATTTT.

This chain links TRBV18 with TRBJ1-3, with D uncertain. Germline V lookup: CDR1 KGHSH, CDR2 LQKENI. The CDR3 consists of 17 residues. The ends were cut back, 5 bases at V and 0 bases at J, with 17 bases in the middle. The CDR3 nucleotides read TGTGCCAGCTCATCGTCTGTCCAGGTTCCCTCTGGAAACACCATATATTTT. Its protein is CASSSSVQVPSGNTIYF.

The sample holds many counts of this clonotype. The chain uses TRBV29-1 and TRBJ2-7; perhaps TRBD1 as D (5 bases). Trimming took 7 bases from V and 4 from J, leaving 11 bases between them. This CDR3 is 11 amino acids long. The germline V gene has CDR1 SQVTM and CDR2 ANQGSEA. The CDR3: CSGSSGYEQYF. The CDR3 nucleotides read TGCAGCGGCTCGTCAGGGTACGAGCAGTACTTC.

The table lists this clonotype with many counts. V usage is TRBV20-1 and J usage is TRBJ2-2; D might be TRBD2 (6 bases). The CDR3 contains 14 residues. Per germline, CDR1 DFQATT and CDR2 SNEGSKA (reference sequence). The V gene lost 5 bases and the J gene lost 5 bases, with 15 bases spanning the gap. The chain's CDR3 is CSAQRAYGTGELFF. The CDR3 DNA reads as TGCAGTGCTCAGCGGGCCTACGGAACCGGGGAGCTGTTTTTT.

The V and J genes are TRBV5-1 and TRBJ2-7; 12 positions match TRBD1. The CDR3 is made up of 16 amino acids. Germline assignment: CDR1 SGHRS and CDR2 YFSETQ. The J segment lost 4 bases and the V segment lost 0 bases, leaving 5 bases of the junction unmatched. This CDR3 is CASSLGGTGGDYEQYF. The CDR3 region has the DNA TGCGCCAGCAGCTTGGGAGGGACAGGGGGCGATTACGAGCAGTACTTC.

This clonotype was counted ten times or more. J is TRBJ2-2 and V is TRBV11-2; 7 bases align to TRBD2. V was pared by 6 bases and J by 6 bases, with 7 bases of the junction left unmatched. Germline CDR1 is SGHAT and CDR2 is FQNNGV. The CDR3 is made up of 14 amino acids. This chain's CDR3 is CASRSGLFAGELFF. The DNA for the CDR3 is TGTGCCAGCAGGTCGGGACTATTCGCCGGGGAGCTGTTTTTT.

This clonotype came up a few times. V gene TRBV29-1 combines with J gene TRBJ2-5, with D possibly being TRBD1 (6 bases). The CDR3 has 14 residues. Looked up from germline, CDR1 is SQVTM and CDR2 is ANQGSEA. V lost 4 bases to trimming and J lost 2 bases, with 14 bases between them. Written as DNA, the CDR3 is TGCAGCGTTGTTCTTCGAGGGGGTCAAGAGACCCAGTACTTC. Amino acids: CSVVLRGGQETQYF.

This clonotype ranks as medium-sized (0.01 to 0.1%). The gene calls are TRBV6-2 or TRBV6-3 and TRBJ2-5; 12 bases are a match to TRBD2. The CDR3 has 16 amino acids. The germline V gene encodes CDR1 MNHEY and CDR2 SVGEGT. V dropped 6 bases and J dropped 2; count of bases not matched to a gene: 7. In DNA form, the CDR3 reads TGTGCCAGCAGAGCAAGGACTAGCGGGGATCAAGAGACCCAGTACTTC. Translated, it gives CASRARTSGDQETQYF.

This clonotype was seen at least ten times. V and J are TRBV7-2 and TRBJ2-3, with D possibly called TRBD1 or TRBD2 (5 bases each). CDR3 length: 16 amino acids. Trimming removed 5 bases at V and 3 bases at J, with 18 bases between. The germline CDR1 and CDR2 sequences are SGHTA and FQGNSA. In DNA, the CDR3 is TGTGCCAGCAGCCCATCCACAGGACTCTCAACAGATACGCAGTATTTT. It is translated as CASSPSTGLSTDTQYF.

Judged by abundance, this clonotype is medium-sized. The V gene is TRBV7-7, the J gene TRBJ2-5; 14 bases fit TRBD2. The CDR3 has 16 amino acids. Losses at the gene ends were 5 bases for V and 4 bases for J; bases not matched to a gene: 6. Germline V gene sequence: CDR1 SSHAT, CDR2 FNYEAQ (reference sequence). CDR3 nucleotides: TGTGCCAGCAGCCCTCGACTAGCGGGGGGGGGAGAGACCCAGTACTTC. Translation: CASSPRLAGGGETQYF.